These 19 T cell receptor beta chains came from one sample sequenced in a study of T cell responses to AZD1222 COVID-19 vaccine. Sequenced by immunoSEQ multiplex PCR; TCRdb stores in-frame clones only, minus some. The sample includes about 140,000 clones, about 90% of them seen just once. Material: peripheral blood, obtained on day 0 of AZD1222 vaccination. The receptor set was obtained from an adult in good health.

This sequence joins TRBV19 and TRBJ2-2, with D perhaps TRBD2 (6 bases). V lost 3 bases to trimming and J lost 4 bases, with 18 bases between them. In germline, CDR1 is LNHDA, CDR2 SQIVND (reference sequence). The CDR3 consists of 17 residues. CDR3 sequence reads: CASSISLPPGGTGELFF. The CDR3 DNA reads TGTGCCAGTAGTATTAGCCTTCCCCCCGGGGGCACCGGGGAGCTGTTTTTT.

The chain employs TRBV29-1 and TRBJ1-1; perhaps TRBD1 as D (6 bases). Germline CDR1 and CDR2: SQVTM and ANQGSEA. This CDR3 has 13 residues. Trimming shortened V by 6 bases and J by 0 bases, and 11 bases separated the two germline ends. The CDR3 DNA is TGCAGCGTCACAGGGAGACTGAACACTGAAGCTTTCTTT. Protein: CSVTGRLNTEAFF. The full variable domain, completed using reference TRBV29-1 and TRBJ1-1, is SAVISQKPSRDICQRGTSLTIQCQVDSQVTMMFWYRQQPGQSLTLIATANQGSEATYESGFVIDKFPISRPNLTFSTLTVSNMSPEDSSIYLCSVTGRLNTEAFFGQGTRLTVV.

This sequence joins TRBV7-2 and TRBJ1-6; maybe TRBD1 (5 bases). The V gene's germline CDR1 is SGHTA and CDR2 FQGNSA. The CDR3 is 15 amino acids. The V end was cut by 2 bases, the J end by 7 bases, with 12 bases between. The DNA for the CDR3 is TGTGCCAGCAGCTTAAGTGTGACAGCCAATTCACCCCTCCACTTT. Residues: CASSLSVTANSPLHF.

The chain joins TRBV28 to TRBJ1-2, with no clear D. The CDR3 loop spans 14 amino acids. Trimming took off 3 bases at V and 1 base at J, with 9 bases between the two ends. Germline values: CDR1 MDHEN, CDR2 SYDVKM. CDR3 sequence (DNA): TGTGCCAGCAGTTTGGACGAGGTTAACTATGGCTACACCTTC. Its protein is CASSLDEVNYGYTF.

The chain links TRBV30 to TRBJ1-4; TRBD1 might be the D (5 bases). CDR3 length equals 15 residues. Trimming cost V 0 bases and J 2 bases, with 10 bases left between them. Germline lookup yields CDR1 GTSNPN and CDR2 SVGIG (reference sequence). CDR3: CAWSVGAGTNEKLFF. The CDR3 bases are TGTGCCTGGAGTGTTGGGGCAGGGACTAATGAAAAACTGTTTTTT. Combining the CDR3 with reference TRBV30 and TRBJ1-4 gives the whole variable domain SQTIHQWPATLVQPVGSPLSLECTVEGTSNPNLYWYRQAAGRGLQLLFYSVGIGQISSEVPQNLSASRPQDRQFILSSKKLLLSDSGFYLCAWSVGAGTNEKLFFGSGTQLSVL.

The gene calls are TRBV6-5 and TRBJ2-7; no definite D call. Germline-derived CDR1 and CDR2 are MNHEY and SVGAGI. With 0 bases removed from V and 1 base from J, the gap between germline ends came to 10 bases. The CDR3 spans 15 residues. CDR3 region: CASSYSWTVSYEQYF. As DNA, the CDR3 is TGTGCCAGCAGTTACTCGTGGACGGTTTCCTACGAGCAGTACTTC.

The genes are TRBV7-9 and TRBJ2-2; 7 positions match TRBD1. The CDR3 is made up of 16 amino acids. CDR1 and CDR2 from the germline V gene are SEHNR and FQNEAQ (reference sequence). The J segment lost 4 bases and the V segment lost 5 bases, leaving 10 bases of the junction unmatched. The CDR3 bases are TGTGCCAGCAGCCCAAGACAGGGTTTTGGCACCGGGGAGCTGTTTTTT. As protein: CASSPRQGFGTGELFF.

Here the CDR3 reads CAIQRGADPHNEQFF. The DNA for the CDR3 is TGTGCCATCCAGCGGGGGGCCGACCCCCACAATGAGCAGTTCTTC. The gene calls are TRBV5-4 and TRBJ2-1, with TRBD2 identical over 9 bases. This CDR3 has 15 residues. Unmatched junction bases numbered 12, after V lost 9 bases and J lost 5 bases. The germline V gene has CDR1 SGHNT and CDR2 YYREEE (reference sequence).

The chain employs TRBV3-1 (or the pseudogene TRBV3-2) and TRBJ2-2, with D uncertain. Germline CDR1 LGHDT, CDR2 YNNKEL (reference sequence). The CDR3 has 15 residues. Deletions cut 0 bases from V and 1 base from J, with 6 bases between. CDR3 sequence (DNA): TGTGCCAGCAGCCAAGATCAGCGGAACACCGGGGAGCTGTTTTTT. This gives the protein CASSQDQRNTGELFF.

In its sample, this clone was seen once. CDR3 protein: CASSDRTGGSWWAFF. In nucleotides, the CDR3 is TGTGCCAGCAGCGATAGGACAGGGGGCTCATGGTGGGCTTTCTTT. The chain couples TRBV14 to TRBJ1-1, with 11 bases lining up with TRBD1. The germline gives CDR1 SGHDN, CDR2 FVKESK. This CDR3 comprises 15 residues. V was clipped by 5 bases and J by 11 bases; unmatched bases: 13. The variable domain in full, with the rest retrieved from reference TRBV14 and TRBJ1-1, is EAGVTQFPSHSVIEKGQTVTLRCDPISGHDNLYWYRRVMGKEIKFLLHFVKESKQDESGMPNNRFLAERTGGTYSTLKVQPAELEDSGVYFCASSDRTGGSWWAFFGQGTRLTVV.

This clone has more than one count but fewer than ten. The rearrangement links TRBV15 to TRBJ1-5, with D unresolved. This CDR3 has 15 residues. V lost 3 bases, J lost 0 bases, and 9 bases lay in between. The germline gives CDR1 LNHNV, CDR2 YYDKDF (reference sequence). The CDR3 spells CATSSPVHSNQPQHF. The DNA for the CDR3 is TGTGCCACCAGCAGCCCCGTTCATAGCAATCAGCCCCAGCATTTT.

The V and J genes are TRBV7-9 and TRBJ1-1; a weak D match, TRBD1 (5 bases). CDR3 length: 17 residues. Between the trimmed V and J ends, which lost 5 bases and 0 bases, there was a span of 19 bases. Germline V lookup: CDR1 SEHNR, CDR2 FQNEAQ (reference sequence). The CDR3 coding sequence is TGTGCCAGCAGCCCAACGGGGCTACAGAAAATGAACACTGAAGCTTTCTTT. Protein sequence: CASSPTGLQKMNTEAFF.

This clone occurred once. The gene calls are TRBV27 and TRBJ2-7; TRBD2 matches 13 bases. V trimming: 6 bases; J trimming: 4 bases; junction bases outside the gene matches: 0. This CDR3 spans 13 amino acids. Germline values: CDR1 MNHEY, CDR2 SMNVEV (reference sequence). The CDR3 DNA reads as TGTGCCAGCAGGACTAGCGGGAGGTACGAGCAGTACTTC. Its translation: CASRTSGRYEQYF.

The chain employs TRBV24-1 and TRBJ2-3; unclear D gene. Germline V gene sequence: CDR1 KGHDR, CDR2 SFDVKD. This CDR3 is built from 13 residues. Trimming removed 5 bases at V and 0 bases at J, with 5 bases between. The CDR3 loop is CATSAPSTDTQYF. The DNA for the CDR3 is TGTGCCACCAGTGCCCCAAGCACAGATACGCAGTATTTT.

The V gene is TRBV2, the J gene TRBJ2-5, with 9 bases fitting TRBD1. This CDR3 is built from 14 residues. The ends lost 4 bases at V and 4 bases at J; junction bases unmatched: 4. Germline assignment: CDR1 SNHLY and CDR2 FYNNEI. CDR3 residues: CASSAGTGLETQYF. The CDR3 DNA reads as TGTGCCAGCAGTGCCGGGACAGGGTTAGAGACCCAGTACTTC.

This rearrangement joins TRBV3-1 (or the pseudogene TRBV3-2) to TRBJ1-4; 7 bases match TRBD1. Germline loops: CDR1 LGHDT, CDR2 YNNKEL (reference sequence). The CDR3 consists of 14 residues. V was clipped by 1 base and J by 7 bases; unmatched bases: 3. CDR3 loop: CASSQVGGSEKLFF. The CDR3 DNA follows: TGTGCCAGCAGCCAAGTAGGGGGCAGTGAAAAACTGTTTTTT.

This clone was recorded only once. The gene calls are TRBV5-4 and TRBJ2-2, with D unresolved. Germline V CDR1 and CDR2: SGHNT, YYREEE (reference sequence). The CDR3 has 12 amino acids. Trimming shortened V by 5 bases and J by 2 bases, and 4 bases separated the two germline ends. Here the CDR3 DNA reads TGTGCCAGCAGTTTTAACACCGGGGAGCTGTTTTTT. Its translation: CASSFNTGELFF.

The CDR3: CASSADRGSGEQYF. Here the CDR3 DNA reads TGTGCCAGCAGCGCCGACAGGGGATCGGGCGAGCAGTACTTC. This rearrangement joins TRBV7-3 to TRBJ2-7; 8 nucleotides line up with TRBD1. The germline V gene has CDR1 SGHTA and CDR2 FQGTGA. The CDR3 runs 14 residues. The V and J ends lost 5 bases and 6 bases, in that order; junction bases with no gene match: 9.

The rearrangement joins TRBV19 to TRBJ1-4; 9 bases agree with TRBD1. This CDR3 has 16 amino acids. CDR1 LNHDA and CDR2 SQIVND come from the germline V gene (reference sequence). V shed 6 bases, J shed 7 bases, and the junction held 12 bases outside the gene matches. The CDR3 reads CASSQLITGGIEKLFF. CDR3 DNA sequence: TGTGCCAGTAGCCAACTGATTACAGGGGGCATTGAAAAACTGTTTTTT.